These 3 T cell receptor beta chains were sequenced from one sample in a study of blood T cell repertoires in COVID-19. Only in-frame clones appear in the TCRdb table, and some are missing; sequencing was by immunoSEQ multiplex PCR. The sample shows about 60,000 clones, roughly 80% of them seen only once. Sequenced sample: PBMCs or T cells enriched from blood (not recorded which). These receptors were obtained from a woman between 35 and 50 years old with acute COVID-19.

The chain carries TRBV29-1 and TRBJ1-2, with D hard to call. The length of the CDR3 is 12 residues. CDR1 is SQVTM, CDR2 ANQGSEA, per germline. V lost 3 bases and J 4 bases, leaving 9 bases between the germline ends. DNA of the CDR3: TGCAGCGTTGAGGAGCAGATCTATGGCTACACCTTC. Encoded protein: CSVEEQIYGYTF.

The V gene is TRBV7-6, the J gene TRBJ1-1; 8 bases map to TRBD1. V dropped 4 bases and J dropped 11; count of bases not matched to a gene: 9. Germline values: CDR1 SGHVS, CDR2 FNYEAQ. The CDR3 runs 13 residues. The chain's CDR3 is CASSSDRGRPAFF. The CDR3 DNA follows: TGTGCCAGCAGCTCCGACAGGGGACGGCCTGCTTTCTTT.

The chain is built from TRBV10-3 and TRBJ1-6; 7 nucleotides line up with TRBD1. Germline loops: CDR1 ENHRY, CDR2 SYGVKD. The J segment lost 5 bases and the V segment lost 7 bases, leaving 5 bases of the junction unmatched. There are 14 residues in the CDR3. The CDR3 sequence is CAITPDRNNSPLHF. Here the CDR3 DNA reads TGTGCCATCACCCCGGACAGGAATAATTCACCCCTCCACTTT.